The clone carrying this T cell receptor beta chain was seen only a few times. This specimen belongs to a study of naive and memory T cell subsets. V lost 6 bases and J 7 bases, leaving 18 bases between the germline ends. The CDR3 sequence is 13 residues long. Germline CDR1 reads SQVTM; CDR2 reads ANQGSEA. Two oligonucleotides, mixed equimolar, formed the beta constant-region primer covering TRBC1 and TRBC2. Ligated cDNA was amplified by four rounds of PCR with nested alpha and beta constant-region primers and SP2. One entry per CDR3 protein results from TCRdb running MiXCR on the UMI-ligation and nested PCR reads. Of about 120,000 distinct CDR3 sequences listed, 35% to 40% are singletons.

The receptor was isolated from a human donor in good health. Sample: central memory CD4+ T cells from blood. The chain carries TRBV29-1 and TRBJ2-5; D may be TRBD1 or TRBD2 (5 bases each). CDR3 sequence: CSVRVGSQGTQYF. DNA for the CDR3: TGCAGCGTGCGGGTTGGCAGCCAGGGGACCCAGTACTTC.